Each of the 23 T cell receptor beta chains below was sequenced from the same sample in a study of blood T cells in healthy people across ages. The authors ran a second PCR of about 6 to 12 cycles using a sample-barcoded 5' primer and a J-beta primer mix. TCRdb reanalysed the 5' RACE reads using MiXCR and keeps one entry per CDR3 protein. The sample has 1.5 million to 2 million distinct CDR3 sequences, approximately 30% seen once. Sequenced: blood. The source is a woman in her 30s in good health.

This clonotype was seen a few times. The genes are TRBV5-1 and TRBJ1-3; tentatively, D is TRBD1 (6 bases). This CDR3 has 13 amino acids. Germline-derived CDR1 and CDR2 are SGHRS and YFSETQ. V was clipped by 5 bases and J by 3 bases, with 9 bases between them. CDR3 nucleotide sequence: TGCGCCAGCAGGCGGACAGATGGAAACACCATATATTTT. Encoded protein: CASRRTDGNTIYF.

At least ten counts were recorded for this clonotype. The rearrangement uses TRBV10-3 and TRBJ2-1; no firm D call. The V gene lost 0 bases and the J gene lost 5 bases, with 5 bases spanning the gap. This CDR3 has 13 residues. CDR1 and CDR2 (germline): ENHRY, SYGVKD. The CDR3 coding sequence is TGTGCCATCAGTGAGTCGACCCACAATGAGCAGTTCTTC. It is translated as CAISESTHNEQFF.

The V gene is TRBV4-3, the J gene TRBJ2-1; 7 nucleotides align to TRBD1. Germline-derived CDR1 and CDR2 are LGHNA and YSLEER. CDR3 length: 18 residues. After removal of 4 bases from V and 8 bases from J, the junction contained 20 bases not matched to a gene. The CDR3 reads CASSRSGSAQGSSHEQFF. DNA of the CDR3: TGCGCCAGCAGCCGAAGTGGGTCGGCACAGGGGTCTTCCCATGAGCAGTTCTTC.

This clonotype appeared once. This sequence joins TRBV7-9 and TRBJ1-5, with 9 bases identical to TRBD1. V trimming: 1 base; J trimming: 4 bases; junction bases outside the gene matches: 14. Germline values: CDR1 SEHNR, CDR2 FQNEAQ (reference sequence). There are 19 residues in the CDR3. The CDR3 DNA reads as TGTGCCAGCAGCTTAGGTGGGGCGGGACAGGGCGGTCGGAATCAGCCCCAGCATTTT. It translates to CASSLGGAGQGGRNQPQHF.

CDR3 in amino acids: CASSGGVGVGSPYEQYF. Written as DNA, the CDR3 is TGTGCCAGCAGCGGCGGGGTGGGGGTGGGTTCTCCCTACGAGCAGTACTTC. The chain recombines TRBV9 with TRBJ2-7; a weak D match, TRBD2 (6 bases). Trimming shortened V by 3 bases and J by 2 bases, and 21 bases separated the two germline ends. The CDR3 runs to 17 residues. Germline V gives CDR1 SGDLS, CDR2 YYNGEE.

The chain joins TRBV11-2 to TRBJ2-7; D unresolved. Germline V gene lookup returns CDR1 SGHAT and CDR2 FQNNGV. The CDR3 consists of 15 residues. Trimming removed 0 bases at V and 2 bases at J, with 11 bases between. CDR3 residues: CASSLDRNLAYEQYF. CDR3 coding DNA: TGTGCCAGCAGCTTAGATCGGAACTTAGCCTACGAGCAGTACTTC.

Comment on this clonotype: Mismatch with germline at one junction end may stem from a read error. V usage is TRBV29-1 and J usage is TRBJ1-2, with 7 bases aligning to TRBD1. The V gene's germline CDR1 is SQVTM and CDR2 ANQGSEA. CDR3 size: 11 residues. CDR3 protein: CGVPTGDGYTF. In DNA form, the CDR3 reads TGCGGCGTCCCCACAGGGGACGGCTACACCTTC.

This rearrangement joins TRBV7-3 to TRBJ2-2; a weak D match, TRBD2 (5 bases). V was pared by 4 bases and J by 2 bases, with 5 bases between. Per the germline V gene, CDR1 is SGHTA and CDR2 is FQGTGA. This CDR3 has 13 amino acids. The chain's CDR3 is CASSWTNTGELFF. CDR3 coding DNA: TGTGCCAGCAGCTGGACTAACACCGGGGAGCTGTTTTTT.

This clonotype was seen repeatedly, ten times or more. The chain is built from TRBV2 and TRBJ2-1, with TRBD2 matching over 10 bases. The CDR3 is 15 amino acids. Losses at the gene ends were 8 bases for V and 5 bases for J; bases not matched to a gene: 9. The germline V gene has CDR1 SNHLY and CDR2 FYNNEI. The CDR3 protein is CASRPGLAGDNEQFF. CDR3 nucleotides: TGTGCCAGCCGGCCGGGGCTAGCGGGAGACAATGAGCAGTTCTTC.

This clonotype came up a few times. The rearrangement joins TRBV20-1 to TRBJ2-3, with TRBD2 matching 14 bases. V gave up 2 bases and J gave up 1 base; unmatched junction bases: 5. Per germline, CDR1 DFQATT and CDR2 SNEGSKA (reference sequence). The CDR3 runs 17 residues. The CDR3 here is CSARRLAGGPGTDTQYF. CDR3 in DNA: TGCAGTGCTAGACGACTAGCGGGAGGGCCGGGCACAGATACGCAGTATTTT.

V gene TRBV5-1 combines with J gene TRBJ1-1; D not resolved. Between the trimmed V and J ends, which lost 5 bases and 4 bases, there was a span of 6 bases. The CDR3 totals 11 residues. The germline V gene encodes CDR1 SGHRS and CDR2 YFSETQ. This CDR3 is CASRSGTEAFF. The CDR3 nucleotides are TGCGCCAGCAGGTCAGGCACTGAAGCTTTCTTT.

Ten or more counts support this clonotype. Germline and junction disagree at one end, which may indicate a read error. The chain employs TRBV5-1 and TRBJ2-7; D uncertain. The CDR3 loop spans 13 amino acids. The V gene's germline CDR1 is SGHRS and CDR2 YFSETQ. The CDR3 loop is CASSLVGPYEQYF. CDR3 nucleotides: TGTGCCAGCAGTTTAGTGGGCCCCTACGAGCAGTACTTC. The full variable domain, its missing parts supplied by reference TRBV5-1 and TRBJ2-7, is KAGVTQTPRYLIKTRGQQVTLSCSPISGHRSVSWYQQTPGQGLQFLFEYFSETQRNKGNFPGRFSGRQFSNSRSEMNVSTLELGDSALYLCASSLVGPYEQYFGPGTRLTVT.

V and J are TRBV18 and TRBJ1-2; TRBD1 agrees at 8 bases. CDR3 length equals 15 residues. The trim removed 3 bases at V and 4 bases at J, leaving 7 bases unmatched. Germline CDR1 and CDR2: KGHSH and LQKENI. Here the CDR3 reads CASSPVDRGAYGYTF. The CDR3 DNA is TGTGCCAGCTCACCTGTCGACAGGGGTGCCTATGGCTACACCTTC.

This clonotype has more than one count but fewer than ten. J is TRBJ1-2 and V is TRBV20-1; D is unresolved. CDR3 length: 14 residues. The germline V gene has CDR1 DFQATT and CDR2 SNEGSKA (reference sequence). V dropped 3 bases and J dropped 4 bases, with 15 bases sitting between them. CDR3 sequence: CSARSLREIYGYTF. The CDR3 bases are TGCAGTGCTAGGTCCCTCCGGGAGATCTATGGCTACACCTTC.

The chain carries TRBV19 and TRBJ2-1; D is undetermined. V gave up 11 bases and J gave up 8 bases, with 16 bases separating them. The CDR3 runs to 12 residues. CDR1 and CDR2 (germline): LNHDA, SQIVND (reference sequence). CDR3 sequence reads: CAGTSDRDEQFF. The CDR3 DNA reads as TGTGCCGGTACATCAGACCGCGATGAGCAGTTCTTC.

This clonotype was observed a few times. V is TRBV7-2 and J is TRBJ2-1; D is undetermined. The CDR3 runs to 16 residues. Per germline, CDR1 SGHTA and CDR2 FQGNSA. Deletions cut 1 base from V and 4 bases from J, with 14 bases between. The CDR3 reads CASSLVPWDSYNEQFF. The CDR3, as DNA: TGTGCCAGCAGCTTAGTCCCCTGGGATTCTTACAATGAGCAGTTCTTC.

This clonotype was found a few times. For the CDR3, the DNA is TGTGCCAGCAACAGGGGGGTGGGTTCACCCCTCCACTTT. This encodes CASNRGVGSPLHF. The genes are TRBV6-5 and TRBJ1-6; 8 nucleotides align to TRBD1. Germline CDR1 and CDR2: MNHEY and SVGAGI. Unmatched junction bases numbered 5, after V lost 7 bases and J lost 9 bases. This CDR3 has 13 amino acids.

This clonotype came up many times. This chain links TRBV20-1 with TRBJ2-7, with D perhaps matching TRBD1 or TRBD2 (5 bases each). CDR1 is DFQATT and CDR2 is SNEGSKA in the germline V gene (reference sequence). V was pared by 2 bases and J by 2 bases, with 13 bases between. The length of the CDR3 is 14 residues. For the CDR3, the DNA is TGCAGTGCTAGATCATTGAGGGGTGCCTACGAGCAGTACTTC. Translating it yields CSARSLRGAYEQYF.

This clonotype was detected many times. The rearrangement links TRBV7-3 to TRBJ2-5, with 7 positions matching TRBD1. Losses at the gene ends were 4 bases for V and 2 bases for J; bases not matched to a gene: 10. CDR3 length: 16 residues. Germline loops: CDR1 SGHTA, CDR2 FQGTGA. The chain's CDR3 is CASSSNTGTAQETQYF. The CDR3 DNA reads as TGTGCCAGCAGCTCCAATACCGGGACAGCACAAGAGACCCAGTACTTC. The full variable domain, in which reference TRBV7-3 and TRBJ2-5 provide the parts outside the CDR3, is GAGVSQTPSNKVTEKGKYVELRCDPISGHTALYWYRQSLGQGPEFLIYFQGTGAADDSGLPNDRFFAVRPEGSVSTLKIQRTERGDSAVYLCASSSNTGTAQETQYFGPGTRLLVL.

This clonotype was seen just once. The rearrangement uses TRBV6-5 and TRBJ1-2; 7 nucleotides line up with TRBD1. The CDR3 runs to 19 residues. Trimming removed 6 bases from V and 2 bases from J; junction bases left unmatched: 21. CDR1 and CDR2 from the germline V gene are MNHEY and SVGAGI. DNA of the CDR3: TGTGCCAGCAGCTATTTCGGGGGTGGGGGACAGATGGCAAACTATGGCTACACCTTC. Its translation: CASSYFGGGGQMANYGYTF.

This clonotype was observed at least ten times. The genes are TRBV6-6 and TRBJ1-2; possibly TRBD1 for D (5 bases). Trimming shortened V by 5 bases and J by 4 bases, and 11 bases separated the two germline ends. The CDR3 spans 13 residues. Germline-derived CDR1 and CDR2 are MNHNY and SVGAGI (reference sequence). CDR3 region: CASSTDRAYGYTF. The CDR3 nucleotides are TGTGCCAGCAGTACCGACAGAGCCTATGGCTACACCTTC.

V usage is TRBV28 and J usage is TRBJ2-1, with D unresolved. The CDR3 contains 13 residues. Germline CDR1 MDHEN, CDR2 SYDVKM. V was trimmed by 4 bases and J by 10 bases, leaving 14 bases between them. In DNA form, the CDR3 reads TGTGCCAGCAGTTCTAGTTTTGTCTACGAGCAGTTCTTC. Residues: CASSSSFVYEQFF.

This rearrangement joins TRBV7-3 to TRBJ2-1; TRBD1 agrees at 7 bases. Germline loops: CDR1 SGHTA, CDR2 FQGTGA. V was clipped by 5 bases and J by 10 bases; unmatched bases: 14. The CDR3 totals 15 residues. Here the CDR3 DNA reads TGTGCCAGCAGCCGACAGGGACAGACTTTCGGGGAGCAGTTCTTC. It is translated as CASSRQGQTFGEQFF.